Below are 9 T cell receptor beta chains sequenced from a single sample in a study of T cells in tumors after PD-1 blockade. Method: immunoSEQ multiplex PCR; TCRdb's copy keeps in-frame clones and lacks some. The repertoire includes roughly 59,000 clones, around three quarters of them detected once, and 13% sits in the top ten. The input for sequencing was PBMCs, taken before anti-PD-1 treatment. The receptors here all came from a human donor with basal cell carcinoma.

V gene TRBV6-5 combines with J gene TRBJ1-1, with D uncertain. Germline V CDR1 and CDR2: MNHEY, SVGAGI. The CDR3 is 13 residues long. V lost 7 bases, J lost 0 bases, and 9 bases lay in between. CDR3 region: CASTSPVNTEAFF. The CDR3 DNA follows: TGTGCCAGCACCTCACCCGTGAACACTGAAGCTTTCTTT.

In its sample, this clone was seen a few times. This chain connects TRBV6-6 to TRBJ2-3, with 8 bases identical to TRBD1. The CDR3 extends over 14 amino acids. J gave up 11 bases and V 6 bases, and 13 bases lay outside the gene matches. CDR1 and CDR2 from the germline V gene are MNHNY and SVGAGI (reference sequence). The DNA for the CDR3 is TGTGCCAGCAGGTCCAGACAGGGGCGAAGGGGGCAGTATTTT. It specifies CASRSRQGRRGQYF.

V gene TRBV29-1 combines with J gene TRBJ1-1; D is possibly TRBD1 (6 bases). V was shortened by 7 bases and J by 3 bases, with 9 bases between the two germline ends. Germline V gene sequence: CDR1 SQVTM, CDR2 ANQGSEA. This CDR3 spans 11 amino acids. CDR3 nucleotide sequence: TGCAGCGCGGGGGGCCACACTGAAGCTTTCTTT. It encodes CSAGGHTEAFF.

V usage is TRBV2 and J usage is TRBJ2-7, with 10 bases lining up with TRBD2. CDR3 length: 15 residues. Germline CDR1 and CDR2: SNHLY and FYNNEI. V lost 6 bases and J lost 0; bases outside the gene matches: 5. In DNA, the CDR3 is TGTGCCAGCAGGCTACTAGCGGGGTTCTCCTACGAGCAGTACTTC. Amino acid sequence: CASRLLAGFSYEQYF.

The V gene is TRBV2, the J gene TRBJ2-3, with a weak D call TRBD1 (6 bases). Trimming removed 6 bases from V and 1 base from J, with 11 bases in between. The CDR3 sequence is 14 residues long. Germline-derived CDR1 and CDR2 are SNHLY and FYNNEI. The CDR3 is CASRNRARTDTQYF. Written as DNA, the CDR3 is TGTGCCAGCAGAAACAGGGCCCGCACAGATACGCAGTATTTT.

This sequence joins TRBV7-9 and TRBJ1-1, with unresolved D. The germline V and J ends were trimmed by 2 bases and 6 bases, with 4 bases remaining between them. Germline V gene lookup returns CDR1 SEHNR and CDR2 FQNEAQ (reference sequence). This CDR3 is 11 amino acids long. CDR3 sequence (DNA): TGTGCCAGCAGCTTAAATCCTGAAGCTTTCTTT. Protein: CASSLNPEAFF. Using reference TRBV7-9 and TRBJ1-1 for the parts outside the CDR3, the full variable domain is DTGVSQNPRHKITKRGQNVTFRCDPISEHNRLYWYRQTLGQGPEFLTYFQNEAQLEKSRLLSDRFSAERPKGSFSTLEIQRTEQGDSAMYLCASSLNPEAFFGQGTRLTVV.

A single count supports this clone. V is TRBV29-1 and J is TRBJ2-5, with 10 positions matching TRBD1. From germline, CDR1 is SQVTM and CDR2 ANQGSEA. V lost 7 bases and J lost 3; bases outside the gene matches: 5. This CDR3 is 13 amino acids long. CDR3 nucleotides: TGCAGCGCCCGGGACAGGGGTAAAGAGACCCAGTACTTC. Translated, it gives CSARDRGKETQYF.

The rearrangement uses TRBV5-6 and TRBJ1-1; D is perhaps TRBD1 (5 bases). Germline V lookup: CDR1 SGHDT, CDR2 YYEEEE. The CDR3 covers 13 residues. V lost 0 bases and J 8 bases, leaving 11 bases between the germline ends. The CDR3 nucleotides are TGTGCCAGCAGCTTGGAGGGGAGAGGCGAAGCTTTCTTT. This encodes CASSLEGRGEAFF.

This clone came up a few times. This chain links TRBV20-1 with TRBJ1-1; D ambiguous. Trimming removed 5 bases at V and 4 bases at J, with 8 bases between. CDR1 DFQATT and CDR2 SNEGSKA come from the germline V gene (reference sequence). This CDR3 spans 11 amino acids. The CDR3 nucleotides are TGCAGTGCTGGGTCGACCACTGAAGCTTTCTTT. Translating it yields CSAGSTTEAFF.